These 21 T cell receptor beta chains came from one sample sequenced in a study of blood T cell repertoires in COVID-19. Profiling relied on immunoSEQ multiplex PCR, and the TCRdb table lists in-frame clones only, not all of them. The sample contains about 82,000 clones, around 78% of which appear only once. Sequenced material: peripheral blood. Receptor source: a man in his sixties with COVID-19, enrolled during active disease.

This chain connects TRBV6-5 to TRBJ2-7; 10 nucleotides match TRBD1. V dropped 7 bases and J dropped 3; count of bases not matched to a gene: 9. The CDR3 is 15 amino acids. The V gene's germline CDR1 is MNHEY and CDR2 SVGAGI. The CDR3 loop reads CASTGRQGAVYEQYF. In nucleotides, the CDR3 is TGTGCCAGCACGGGTCGACAGGGGGCGGTCTACGAGCAGTACTTC.

This chain connects TRBV5-4 to TRBJ2-3, with a tentative D call TRBD2 (6 bases). V was clipped by 2 bases and J by 0 bases, with 10 bases between them. The CDR3 has 15 residues. The germline V gene has CDR1 SGHNT and CDR2 YYREEE (reference sequence). CDR3 amino acids: CASSLGGTSTDTQYF. The CDR3 region has the DNA TGTGCCAGCAGCTTAGGAGGGACTAGCACAGATACGCAGTATTTT.

The chain links TRBV15 to TRBJ2-1; TRBD2 matches at 14 bases. The CDR3 consists of 20 residues. Germline V lookup: CDR1 LNHNV, CDR2 YYDKDF (reference sequence). Trimming removed 0 bases from V and 0 bases from J; junction bases left unmatched: 7. Here the CDR3 reads CATSRDGLAGGSSSYNEQFF. In DNA form, the CDR3 reads TGTGCCACCAGCAGAGACGGACTAGCGGGGGGATCGAGCTCCTACAATGAGCAGTTCTTC.

V and J are TRBV6-2 or TRBV6-3 and TRBJ2-1; TRBD1 might be the D (5 bases). V lost 2 bases to trimming and J lost 8 bases, with 25 bases between them. Germline-derived CDR1 and CDR2 are MNHEY and SVGEGT. The CDR3 is 18 residues long. CDR3 protein: CASSYPRAKQGRAHEQFF. CDR3 nucleotides: TGTGCCAGCAGTTACCCCCGAGCCAAGCAGGGCCGAGCGCATGAGCAGTTCTTC.

V usage is TRBV7-2 and J usage is TRBJ1-2; 10 bases agree with TRBD1. Germline lookup yields CDR1 SGHTA and CDR2 FQGNSA. Trimming cost V 7 bases and J 2 bases; bases outside gene matches: 4. The length of the CDR3 is 14 residues. The CDR3 DNA reads TGTGCCAGCAAGACAGGGGGCTACAACTATGGCTACACCTTC. It yields the protein CASKTGGYNYGYTF.

The chain recombines TRBV6-5 with TRBJ1-2, with 10 bases that match TRBD1. The CDR3 runs 15 residues. V shed 6 bases and J 6 bases; nucleotides not matched to a gene: 10. Germline lookup yields CDR1 MNHEY and CDR2 SVGAGI. For the CDR3, the DNA is TGTGCCAGCAGCCAAACGGACAGGGGGAAAAATGGCTACACCTTC. It specifies CASSQTDRGKNGYTF.

The chain employs TRBV5-1 and TRBJ1-4; 7 nucleotides line up with TRBD1. The CDR3 extends over 14 amino acids. Trimming removed 1 base from V and 7 bases from J; junction bases left unmatched: 4. From germline, CDR1 is SGHRS and CDR2 YFSETQ. DNA for the CDR3: TGCGCCAGCAGCTTGACAGGGGTGGGTGAAAAACTGTTTTTT. Protein sequence: CASSLTGVGEKLFF.

This chain joins TRBV19 and TRBJ1-1; TRBD1 matches at 7 bases. The CDR3 is 14 residues long. V lost 6 bases, J lost 1 base, and 5 bases stayed unmatched. CDR1 and CDR2 from the germline V gene are LNHDA and SQIVND (reference sequence). The CDR3 sequence is CASRQGIQNTEAFF. In nucleotides, the CDR3 is TGTGCCAGTAGACAGGGGATTCAGAACACTGAAGCTTTCTTT.

The CDR3 coding sequence is TGCGCCAGTGCCCTGAGGGGACAGGGAAAACTACTAGCGGGAGACAACTCCTACGAGCAGTACTTC. Translation: CASALRGQGKLLAGDNSYEQYF. The chain has TRBV23-1 and TRBJ2-7; TRBD2 matches at 11 bases. TRBV23-1 falls under the ORF class, with uncertain function. Trimming cost V 9 bases and J 0 bases; bases outside gene matches: 28. The CDR3 runs to 22 residues.

The chain carries TRBV11-2 and TRBJ2-7; 14 nucleotides line up with TRBD2. The germline V gene has CDR1 SGHAT and CDR2 FQNNGV. V dropped 6 bases and J dropped 9; count of bases not matched to a gene: 10. This CDR3 is 15 amino acids long. The CDR3 nucleotides are TGTGCCAGCAGTAGGACTAGCGGGAGGCAAATCCGGCAGTACTTC. Its protein is CASSRTSGRQIRQYF.

This rearrangement joins TRBV27 to TRBJ2-4; 10 bases are shared with TRBD2. There are 18 residues in the CDR3. After removal of 7 bases from V and 2 bases from J, the junction contained 14 bases not matched to a gene. CDR1 is MNHEY, CDR2 SMNVEV, per germline (reference sequence). DNA of the CDR3: TGTGCCAGCACCCCCCACCAACTAGCGGGACATACCAAAAACATTCAGTACTTC. Translating gives CASTPHQLAGHTKNIQYF.

The V and J genes are TRBV5-1 and TRBJ1-1; maybe TRBD1 (5 bases). This CDR3 has 14 residues. Trimming cost V 0 bases and J 5 bases, with 11 bases left between them. Germline V gene lookup returns CDR1 SGHRS and CDR2 YFSETQ. CDR3 region: CASSLATGVTEAFF. The CDR3 nucleotides are TGCGCCAGCAGCTTGGCCACAGGCGTAACTGAAGCTTTCTTT.

V usage is TRBV5-4 and J usage is TRBJ2-7, with TRBD1 matching over 9 bases. The CDR3 length is 12 residues. V trimming: 9 bases; J trimming: 6 bases; junction bases outside the gene matches: 7. Germline CDR1 is SGHNT and CDR2 is YYREEE (reference sequence). As DNA, the CDR3 is TGTGCCACCGGGACAGGGTACTCCGAGCAGTACTTC. Its translation: CATGTGYSEQYF.

This chain connects TRBV5-4 to TRBJ2-2, with TRBD2 identical over 8 bases. Germline trimming cut 4 bases from V and 4 bases from J; bases unmatched to any gene: 3. The CDR3 has 14 amino acids. Germline V CDR1 and CDR2: SGHNT, YYREEE (reference sequence). In DNA form, the CDR3 reads TGTGCCAGCAGCACCGGACTAGCCACCGGGGAGCTGTTTTTT. This encodes CASSTGLATGELFF.

The chain combines TRBV4-1 with TRBJ2-5; 8 bases map to TRBD2. Germline V lookup: CDR1 MGHRA, CDR2 YSYEKL. The trim removed 2 bases at V and 1 base at J, leaving 3 bases unmatched. CDR3 size: 15 residues. CDR3 bases: TGCGCCAGCAGCCAATCTAGCGGGCTCCAAGAGACCCAGTACTTC. Its protein is CASSQSSGLQETQYF.

The chain employs TRBV9 and TRBJ2-1; D may be TRBD2 (6 bases). CDR3 length: 14 amino acids. The germline V gene encodes CDR1 SGDLS and CDR2 YYNGEE. V was shortened by 4 bases and J by 6 bases, with 14 bases between the two germline ends. CDR3: CASSPTDYPNEQFF. In nucleotides, the CDR3 is TGTGCCAGCAGCCCCACGGACTACCCCAATGAGCAGTTCTTC.

V usage is TRBV6-8 and J usage is TRBJ1-4; a possible D gene is TRBD1 (5 bases). Germline loops: CDR1 MNHGY, CDR2 SAAAGT. CDR3 size: 15 residues. Trimming removed 6 bases from V and 0 bases from J, with 11 bases in between. The CDR3 DNA reads as TGTGCCAGCAGGCCCCCAGGGACAACTAATGAAAAACTGTTTTTT. Protein sequence: CASRPPGTTNEKLFF.

This clone was picked up a small number of times. The rearrangement joins TRBV5-4 to TRBJ1-4; 8 bases align to TRBD1. The CDR3 loop spans 17 amino acids. In germline, CDR1 is SGHNT, CDR2 YYREEE (reference sequence). The V gene end was trimmed by 5 bases and the J gene end by 0 bases; junction bases not matched to a gene: 9. Here the CDR3 reads CASSHPGTGSTNEKLFF. The CDR3 DNA sequence: TGTGCCAGCAGTCACCCCGGGACAGGATCAACTAATGAAAAACTGTTTTTT.

The rearrangement joins TRBV19 to TRBJ1-4; tentative D call: TRBD1 (5 bases). This CDR3 comprises 14 residues. Germline V gene data show CDR1 as LNHDA and CDR2 as SQIVND (reference sequence). V was cut by 9 bases and J by 8 bases, with 19 bases left in between. The CDR3 here is CASSLAGLEEKLFF. Written as DNA, the CDR3 is TGTGCCAGCAGCCTGGCAGGGTTGGAGGAAAAACTGTTTTTT.

This sequence joins TRBV11-3 and TRBJ1-1, with D maybe TRBD1 (6 bases). There are 15 residues in the CDR3. Trimming removed 7 bases from V and 1 base from J, with 16 bases in between. Germline lookup yields CDR1 SGHNT and CDR2 YENEEA. This CDR3 is CASNPPWTANTEAFF. CDR3 sequence (DNA): TGTGCCAGCAACCCCCCCTGGACAGCGAACACTGAAGCTTTCTTT. Based on the CDR3 plus reference TRBV11-3 and TRBJ1-1, the full variable domain is EAGVVQSPRYKIIEKKQPVAFWCNPISGHNTLYWYLQNLGQGPELLIRYENEEAVDDSQLPKDRFSAERLKGVDSTLKIQPAELGDSAVYLCASNPPWTANTEAFFGQGTRLTVV.

This chain uses TRBV19 with TRBJ1-5; D possibly corresponds to TRBD1 (6 bases). CDR1 and CDR2 from the germline V gene are LNHDA and SQIVND (reference sequence). Trimming stripped 5 bases from V and 0 bases from J, with 11 bases between. The CDR3 sequence is 15 residues long. This CDR3 reads CASSFGQTSNQPQHF. CDR3 bases: TGTGCCAGTAGTTTCGGACAGACTAGCAATCAGCCCCAGCATTTT.